Presented here are 27 T cell receptor beta chains from one specimen sequenced in a study of chemoradiotherapy in HPV16-positive cancers (dated by TCRdb to 2021 to 2024). The library was produced with the immunoSEQ multiplex PCR assay. TCRdb took this table from immuneACCESS and kept in-frame rearrangements with V and J called. Such tables lack part of the clones; where checked against another copy, unresolved V genes explain under half of the gap, and the rest is unexplained. The sample records 25,000 to 35,000 clones, approximately 80% of which are singletons. Roughly 5.5% of the sample goes to the ten largest clones. Sequencing was performed on blood, taken from a patient who underwent chemoradiotherapy. These receptors were collected from a human donor with HPV-associated anogenital cancer.

The chain joins TRBV5-1 to TRBJ1-4, with D unclear. Germline lookup yields CDR1 SGHRS and CDR2 YFSETQ. The length of the CDR3 is 14 residues. Deletions cut 0 bases from V and 8 bases from J, with 11 bases between. Here the CDR3 reads CASSLGAGNEKLFF. DNA of the CDR3: TGCGCCAGCAGCTTGGGGGCGGGGAACGAAAAACTGTTTTTT.

V is TRBV18 and J is TRBJ2-5; D is possibly TRBD2 (6 bases). V lost 5 bases, J lost 5 bases, and 18 bases lay in between. CDR3 size: 15 residues. Germline V gives CDR1 KGHSH, CDR2 LQKENI. The CDR3: CASSSAREIKETQYF. The DNA of the CDR3 is TGTGCCAGCTCATCCGCCCGGGAGATCAAGGAGACCCAGTACTTC.

The chain has TRBV29-1 and TRBJ1-6; D gene ambiguous. Between the trimmed V and J ends, which lost 4 bases and 6 bases, there was a span of 13 bases. The CDR3 extends over 14 amino acids. CDR1 is SQVTM and CDR2 is ANQGSEA in the germline V gene. CDR3 sequence reads: CSVGSGQVNSPLHF. The CDR3 region has the DNA TGCAGCGTTGGATCTGGCCAGGTTAATTCACCCCTCCACTTT.

The rearrangement joins TRBV19 to TRBJ1-2; D is ambiguous. V lost 1 base and J 8 bases, leaving 11 bases between the germline ends. CDR3 length equals 13 residues. Germline lookup yields CDR1 LNHDA and CDR2 SQIVND (reference sequence). The CDR3 here is CASSIVHLEGYTF. Written as DNA, the CDR3 is TGTGCCAGTAGTATAGTACACCTGGAGGGCTACACCTTC.

V usage is TRBV29-1 and J usage is TRBJ2-1; TRBD2 aligns across 11 bases. CDR1 and CDR2 (germline): SQVTM, ANQGSEA. With V trimmed by 4 bases and J by 9 bases, 11 bases remained unmatched. The CDR3 spans 15 residues. CDR3 in amino acids: CSVVKIAGGRSEQFF. The CDR3 DNA sequence: TGCAGCGTTGTGAAAATAGCGGGGGGGCGGAGTGAGCAGTTCTTC.

This chain links TRBV19 with TRBJ2-2; D is perhaps TRBD1 (5 bases). Germline loops: CDR1 LNHDA, CDR2 SQIVND (reference sequence). The CDR3 has 14 amino acids. V lost 6 bases and J 1 base, leaving 9 bases between the germline ends. The CDR3 here is CASRLGQNTGELFF. CDR3 nucleotides: TGTGCCAGTAGATTAGGACAGAACACCGGGGAGCTGTTTTTT.

This chain links TRBV6-4 with TRBJ1-1; D is ambiguous. CDR1 and CDR2 from the germline V gene are MRHNA and SNTAGT. This CDR3 region has 16 residues. V was cut by 7 bases and J by 0 bases, with 18 bases left in between. CDR3 amino acids: CASISNGRGLNTEAFF. As DNA, the CDR3 is TGTGCCAGCATCTCGAACGGCCGGGGTCTGAACACTGAAGCTTTCTTT.

The rearrangement joins TRBV9 to TRBJ1-6; perhaps TRBD1 as D (5 bases). Looked up from germline, CDR1 is SGDLS and CDR2 is YYNGEE. The CDR3 is 15 residues long. The V gene lost 1 base and the J gene lost 7 bases, with 12 bases spanning the gap. In DNA form, the CDR3 reads TGTGCCAGCAGCGTACAGGGAGATCGAAATTCACCCCTCCACTTT. Protein sequence: CASSVQGDRNSPLHF.

This chain uses TRBV5-1 with TRBJ1-6, with TRBD1 identical over 7 bases. Germline V gives CDR1 SGHRS, CDR2 YFSETQ. The junction had 6 bases not matched to a gene; V was cut back by 4 bases and J by 5 bases. CDR3 length: 15 amino acids. The CDR3 here is CASSAGTADNSPLHF. The CDR3 DNA sequence: TGCGCCAGCAGCGCTGGGACAGCAGATAATTCACCCCTCCACTTT.

This chain links TRBV9 with TRBJ2-3; no clear D gene. The CDR3 runs to 15 residues. Germline V gives CDR1 SGDLS, CDR2 YYNGEE. The V gene lost 0 bases and the J gene lost 1 base, with 9 bases spanning the gap. The CDR3 DNA reads as TGTGCCAGCAGCGTAGATGGTGGTCGCACAGATACGCAGTATTTT. The encoded protein is CASSVDGGRTDTQYF.

This clone was found once. In nucleotides, the CDR3 is TGCAGCGTGACGGGACTCATGAACACTGAAGCTTTCTTT. Encoded protein: CSVTGLMNTEAFF. The chain joins TRBV29-1 to TRBJ1-1; weak D call: TRBD1 (5 bases). The CDR3 has 13 residues. V was pared by 6 bases and J by 0 bases, with 11 bases between. Germline loops: CDR1 SQVTM, CDR2 ANQGSEA.

This clone was seen more than once but under ten times. This chain joins TRBV5-1 and TRBJ2-5, with 8 positions matching TRBD2. The V and J ends lost 8 bases and 4 bases, in that order; junction bases with no gene match: 13. Per the germline V gene, CDR1 is SGHRS and CDR2 is YFSETQ. This CDR3 spans 15 amino acids. The CDR3 sequence: CASKEVRGGRETQYF. The CDR3 DNA follows: TGCGCCAGTAAAGAGGTCCGGGGGGGCCGAGAGACCCAGTACTTC.

The gene calls are TRBV2 and TRBJ2-1; D ambiguous. V lost 7 bases to trimming and J lost 5 bases, with 12 bases between them. Germline CDR1 SNHLY, CDR2 FYNNEI. The CDR3 consists of 13 residues. DNA of the CDR3: TGTGCCAGCATCGAGGACCGCGACAATGAGCAGTTCTTC. It is translated as CASIEDRDNEQFF. Using reference TRBV2 and TRBJ2-1 for the parts outside the CDR3, the full variable domain is EPEVTQTPSHQVTQMGQEVILRCVPISNHLYFYWYRQILGQKVEFLVSFYNNEISEKSEIFDDQFSVERPDGSNFTLKIRSTKLEDSAMYFCASIEDRDNEQFFGPGTRLTVL.

The gene calls are TRBV5-1 and TRBJ1-1, with D possibly TRBD1 on 6 matching bases. CDR3 length equals 14 residues. The V gene's germline CDR1 is SGHRS and CDR2 YFSETQ. Trimming stripped 4 bases from V and 5 bases from J, with 15 bases between. CDR3 amino acids: CASSPVTGFTEAFF. DNA for the CDR3: TGCGCCAGCAGCCCCGTTACAGGGTTTACTGAAGCTTTCTTT.

The rearrangement joins TRBV7-7 to TRBJ2-5; 10 bases agree with TRBD2. V was clipped by 1 base and J by 5 bases; unmatched bases: 10. Germline V gene lookup returns CDR1 SSHAT and CDR2 FNYEAQ (reference sequence). The CDR3 consists of 17 residues. The CDR3 DNA reads as TGTGCCAGCAGCTTAGGCGCGCAGCGGGGGGGCCTTGAGACCCAGTACTTC. Its translation: CASSLGAQRGGLETQYF.

The genes are TRBV7-8 and TRBJ1-2; D gene ambiguous. V was clipped by 1 base and J by 2 bases, with 5 bases between them. The CDR3 covers 13 residues. Per the germline V gene, CDR1 is SGHVS and CDR2 is FQNEAQ. The CDR3, as DNA: TGTGCCAGCAGCTTAGGGCAGAACTATGGCTACACCTTC. Amino acids: CASSLGQNYGYTF.

The gene calls are TRBV4-2 and TRBJ1-2; TRBD1 might be the D (6 bases). The germline V and J ends were trimmed by 0 bases and 7 bases, with 15 bases remaining between them. This CDR3 spans 15 amino acids. Germline V gene lookup returns CDR1 LGHNA and CDR2 YNFKEQ. In nucleotides, the CDR3 is TGTGCCAGCAGCCAAGATGTCGGGGGGGCGCGTGGCTACACCTTC. It codes for CASSQDVGGARGYTF.

The V gene is TRBV2, the J gene TRBJ2-3; 7 bases align to TRBD2. This CDR3 comprises 16 residues. V gave up 3 bases and J gave up 2 bases; unmatched junction bases: 8. CDR1 SNHLY and CDR2 FYNNEI come from the germline V gene. The CDR3 coding sequence is TGTGCCAGCAGTGACATGGGGCTAGCGGTCACAGATACGCAGTATTTT. Protein product: CASSDMGLAVTDTQYF. The full variable domain, completed using reference TRBV2 and TRBJ2-3, is EPEVTQTPSHQVTQMGQEVILRCVPISNHLYFYWYRQILGQKVEFLVSFYNNEISEKSEIFDDQFSVERPDGSNFTLKIRSTKLEDSAMYFCASSDMGLAVTDTQYFGPGTRLTVL.

The gene calls are TRBV6-5 and TRBJ1-1; TRBD1 matches at 7 bases. V lost 7 bases, J lost 2 bases, and 7 bases stayed unmatched. CDR3 size: 14 residues. The germline V gene encodes CDR1 MNHEY and CDR2 SVGAGI. The CDR3 DNA follows: TGTGCCAGCATCATGACAGGGAGAAACACTGAAGCTTTCTTT. Its translation is CASIMTGRNTEAFF.

This rearrangement joins TRBV7-9 to TRBJ2-5; no firm D call. The CDR3 is made up of 13 amino acids. Germline V CDR1 and CDR2: SEHNR, FQNEAQ (reference sequence). The germline V and J ends were trimmed by 1 base and 2 bases, with 5 bases remaining between them. The CDR3 nucleotides read TGTGCCAGCAGCTTAGTCCCGCAAGAGACCCAGTACTTC. This sequence encodes CASSLVPQETQYF.

This clone has a single count. The chain uses TRBV2 and TRBJ1-2, with 8 bases matching TRBD1. There are 13 residues in the CDR3. V lost 6 bases to trimming and J lost 5 bases; unmatched junction nucleotides: 5. Per germline, CDR1 SNHLY and CDR2 FYNNEI. Here the CDR3 DNA reads TGTGCCAGCAGAACGGACAGGGCTTATGGCTACACCTTC. It is translated as CASRTDRAYGYTF.

V is TRBV11-2 and J is TRBJ1-2; D possibly corresponds to TRBD1 (5 bases). Germline CDR1 is SGHAT and CDR2 is FQNNGV. This CDR3 is built from 13 residues. Deletions cut 3 bases from V and 10 bases from J, with 15 bases between. CDR3 in DNA: TGTGCCAGCAGCTTGGTTAAGGGGATAACCTACACCTTC. It codes for CASSLVKGITYTF.

The V call is TRBV5-4, the J call TRBJ2-5; 7 bases match TRBD1. The germline gives CDR1 SGHNT, CDR2 YYREEE (reference sequence). The trim removed 4 bases at V and 5 bases at J, leaving 11 bases unmatched. The CDR3 spans 15 residues. The CDR3 DNA sequence: TGTGCCAGCAGCCTACCCAGACAGGGTGTGGAGACCCAGTACTTC. Translation gives CASSLPRQGVETQYF.

CDR3 nucleotides: TGTGCCAGCAGTGAATGGACGTCGAACACTGAAGCTTTCTTT. It specifies CASSEWTSNTEAFF. V usage is TRBV25-1 and J usage is TRBJ1-1, with D hard to call. This CDR3 has 14 amino acids. V was clipped by 1 base and J by 1 base, with 7 bases between them. CDR1 and CDR2 (germline): MGHDK, SYGVNS. The complete variable domain, with remaining parts taken from reference TRBV25-1 and TRBJ1-1, reads EADIYQTPRYLVIGTGKKITLECSQTMGHDKMYWYQQDPGMELHLIHYSYGVNSTEKGDLSSESTVSRIRTEHFPLTLESARPSHTSQYLCASSEWTSNTEAFFGQGTRLTVV.

The chain links TRBV6-5 to TRBJ1-3, with D hard to call. The germline V and J ends were trimmed by 4 bases and 0 bases, with 10 bases remaining between them. CDR1 is MNHEY, CDR2 SVGAGI, per germline. The CDR3 length is 15 residues. In DNA form, the CDR3 reads TGTGCCAGCAGTTCCCCCCTGGGCTCTGGAAACACCATATATTTT. It codes for CASSSPLGSGNTIYF.

J is TRBJ2-1 and V is TRBV18; TRBD1 aligns across 8 bases. In germline, CDR1 is KGHSH, CDR2 LQKENI. V was clipped by 5 bases and J by 7 bases; unmatched bases: 10. This CDR3 has 15 amino acids. The CDR3, as DNA: TGTGCCAGCTCAGGGTATCAGGGGGCACTAAATGAGCAGTTCTTC. Amino acid sequence: CASSGYQGALNEQFF.

The J gene is TRBJ2-2, the V gene TRBV11-2; the D is unclear. Trimming removed 3 bases at V and 1 base at J, with 9 bases between. Germline V gene sequence: CDR1 SGHAT, CDR2 FQNNGV. There are 15 residues in the CDR3. The CDR3: CASSLLIGNTGELFF. The DNA for the CDR3 is TGTGCCAGCAGCTTGTTGATCGGGAACACCGGGGAGCTGTTTTTT.